The text below deals with one TCR beta chain. This clone's antigen is unknown. No clone much larger than this one lies a single base away; base qualities are absent. This sample is drawn from a study of lymphopenia after photon versus proton radiotherapy (dated by TCRdb to between 2019 and 2020). In the study overall: The immunological effects of photon versus proton radiation therapy were compared in patients with gastrointestinal tumors who developed high-grade lymphopenia. The cohort included over 15 patients with gastrointestinal tumors who developed lymphopenia after receiving either photon or proton therapy. The goal of the study was to describe how the two radiation modalities differ in their effects on the immune system. The full study reports these points: During treatment, patients who received photon therapy lost naive T cells and TCR diversity and gained effector/memory populations, whereas patients who received proton therapy remained relatively stable. Once the lymphocyte count had reached its nadir, the repertoires of photon-treated patients showed oligoclonal expansion, particularly of CD8+ Temra cells, and this expansion drove the decline in diversity. The authors looked at the survival association only in patients who died, and they framed better survival with proton therapy as a possibility rather than a demonstrated result. Across the cohort, a larger post-nadir drop in TCR diversity was inversely correlated with overall survival time among patients who died.

Library generation was performed with the immunoSEQ multiplex PCR assay. T cell repertoires were profiled with deep sequencing of rearranged TCR beta loci together with multiparametric flow cytometry. The table comes from immuneACCESS by way of TCRdb, which keeps in-frame sequences with V and J called. Part of the clones is missing from these tables; in studies checked, under half for an unresolved V gene and the rest for unknown reasons. Counted in this sample were approximately 170,000 clones; more than 85% of them appeared once. The ten top clones hold around 4.7% of the sample. Relative to germline, V is 2 bases shorter and J is 2 bases shorter, with 9 bases between their ends. For CDR1 and CDR2, the germline V gene (reference sequence) lists SEHNR and FQNEAQ. The CDR3 runs 14 residues from the cysteine to the phenylalanine. The read is trimmed to its CDR3 DNA, 42 bases read in frame from base 1.

The TCR originated in a man aged 45 to 65 with gastric cancer. The material sequenced was peripheral blood, taken from a patient treated with photon-based radiotherapy. The rearrangement combines TRBV7-9 with TRBJ1-1; the D gene cannot be named for sure. The DNA sequence is given as TGTGCCAGCAGCTTACCCCAGCCTAACACTGAAGCTTTCTTT. This codes for CASSLPQPNTEAFF. This CDR3, with the reference TRBV7-9 and TRBJ1-1 proteins standing in past its ends, gives the full variable domain DTGVSQNPRHKITKRGQNVTFRCDPISEHNRLYWYRQTLGQGPEFLTYFQNEAQLEKSRLLSDRFSAERPKGSFSTLEIQRTEQGDSAMYLCASSLPQPNTEAFFGQGTRLTVV.